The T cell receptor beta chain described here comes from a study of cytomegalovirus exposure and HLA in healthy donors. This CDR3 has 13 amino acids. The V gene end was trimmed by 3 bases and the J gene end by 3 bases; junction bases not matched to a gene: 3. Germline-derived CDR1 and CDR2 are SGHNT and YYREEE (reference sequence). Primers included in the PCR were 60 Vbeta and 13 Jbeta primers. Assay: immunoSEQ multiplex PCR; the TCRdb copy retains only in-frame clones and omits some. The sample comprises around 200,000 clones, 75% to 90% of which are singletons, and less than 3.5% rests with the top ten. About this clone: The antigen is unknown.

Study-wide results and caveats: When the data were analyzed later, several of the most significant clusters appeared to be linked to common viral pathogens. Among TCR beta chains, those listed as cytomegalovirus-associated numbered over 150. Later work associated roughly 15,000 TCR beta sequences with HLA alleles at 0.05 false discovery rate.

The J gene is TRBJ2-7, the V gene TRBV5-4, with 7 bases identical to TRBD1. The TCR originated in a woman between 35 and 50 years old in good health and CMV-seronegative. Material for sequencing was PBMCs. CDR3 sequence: CASSWDSHYEQYF. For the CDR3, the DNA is TGTGCCAGCAGCTGGGACAGTCACTACGAGCAGTACTTC.